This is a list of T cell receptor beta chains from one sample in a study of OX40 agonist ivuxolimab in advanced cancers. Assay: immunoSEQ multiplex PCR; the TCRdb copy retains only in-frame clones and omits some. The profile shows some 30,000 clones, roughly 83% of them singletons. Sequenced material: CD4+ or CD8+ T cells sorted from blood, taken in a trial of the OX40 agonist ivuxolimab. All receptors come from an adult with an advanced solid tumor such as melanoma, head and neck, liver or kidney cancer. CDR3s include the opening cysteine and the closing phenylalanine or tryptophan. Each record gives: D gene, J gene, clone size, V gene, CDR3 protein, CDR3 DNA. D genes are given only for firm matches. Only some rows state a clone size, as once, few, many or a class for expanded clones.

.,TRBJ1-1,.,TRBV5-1,CASSLGRGMNTEAFF,TGCGCCAGCAGCTTGGGTCGAGGGATGAACACTGAAGCTTTCTTT
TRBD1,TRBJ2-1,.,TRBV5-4,CASSSGQGGYNEQFF,TGTGCCAGCAGTTCGGGACAGGGGGGCTACAATGAGCAGTTCTTC
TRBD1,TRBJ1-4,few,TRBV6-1,CASGDRENEKLFF,TGTGCCAGCGGTGACAGGGAAAATGAAAAACTGTTTTTT
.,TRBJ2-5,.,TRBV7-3,CASSPTSQTQYF,TGTGCCAGCAGCCCGACCTCCCAGACCCAGTACTTC
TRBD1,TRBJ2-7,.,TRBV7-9,CASSLGQGTYF,TGTGCCAGCAGCTTAGGACAGGGAACGTACTTC
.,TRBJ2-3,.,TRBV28,CASSIRGTDTQYF,TGTGCCAGCAGTATCAGGGGCACAGATACGCAGTATTTT
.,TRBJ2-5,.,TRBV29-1,CSVDPGFWETQYF,TGCAGCGTCGATCCAGGGTTTTGGGAGACCCAGTACTTC
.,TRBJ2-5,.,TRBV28,CASSQNRGRRREEETQYF,TGTGCCAGCAGTCAGAACAGGGGGCGCAGGCGGGAGGAAGAGACCCAGTACTTC
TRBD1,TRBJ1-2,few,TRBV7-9,CASSLGWGTEDGYTF,TGTGCCAGCAGCCTAGGATGGGGGACAGAAGATGGCTACACCTTC
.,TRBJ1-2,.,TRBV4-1,CASSIRPNYGYTF,TGCGCCAGCAGCATACGACCTAACTATGGCTACACCTTC
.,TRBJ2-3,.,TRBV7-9,CASSLMGEGTDTQYF,TGTGCCAGCAGCTTAATGGGGGAGGGCACAGATACGCAGTATTTT
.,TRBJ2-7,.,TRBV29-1,CSVEAGAPSYEQYF,TGCAGCGTTGAAGCGGGGGCCCCCTCCTACGAGCAGTACTTC
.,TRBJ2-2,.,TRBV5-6,CASSFSGWAPGELFF,TGTGCCAGCAGCTTTTCGGGGTGGGCCCCCGGGGAGCTGTTTTTT
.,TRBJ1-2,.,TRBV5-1,CASSPSVDYGYTF,TGCGCCAGCAGCCCGAGTGTGGACTATGGCTACACCTTC
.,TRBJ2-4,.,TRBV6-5,CASARTENIQYF,TGTGCCAGCGCCCGGACGGAAAACATTCAGTACTTC
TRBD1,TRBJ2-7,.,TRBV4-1,CASSQGQGAFYEQYF,TGCGCCAGCAGCCAAGGACAGGGGGCCTTCTACGAGCAGTACTTC
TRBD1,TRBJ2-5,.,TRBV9,CASSEWGQGAKETQYF,TGTGCCAGCAGCGAGTGGGGACAGGGGGCGAAAGAGACCCAGTACTTC
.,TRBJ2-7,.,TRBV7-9,CASSMTVSYEQYF,TGTGCCAGCAGCATGACAGTCTCCTACGAGCAGTACTTC
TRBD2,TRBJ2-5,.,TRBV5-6,CASSFLGTNQETQYF,TGTGCCAGCAGCTTTCTCGGGACTAACCAAGAGACCCAGTACTTC
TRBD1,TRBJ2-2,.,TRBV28,CASSLSYGTGWTTGELFF,TGTGCCAGCAGTCTATCTTACGGGACAGGGTGGACCACCGGGGAGCTGTTTTTT
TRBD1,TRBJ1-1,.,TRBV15,CATSRGAGGRTEAFF,TGTGCCACCAGCAGAGGGGCAGGGGGCCGTACTGAAGCTTTCTTT
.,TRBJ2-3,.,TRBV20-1,CSASGTDTQYF,TGCAGTGCTAGCGGCACAGATACGCAGTATTTT
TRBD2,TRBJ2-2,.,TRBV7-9,CATPGLAGEYSNTGELFF,TGTGCCACCCCGGGACTAGCGGGAGAGTACTCGAACACCGGGGAGCTGTTTTTT
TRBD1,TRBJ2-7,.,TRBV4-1,CASSQFPPGQTYEQYF,TGCGCCAGCAGCCAATTCCCCCCGGGACAGACCTACGAGCAGTACTTC
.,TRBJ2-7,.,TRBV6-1,CARVQGTNEQYF,TGTGCCAGGGTACAAGGAACCAACGAGCAGTACTTC
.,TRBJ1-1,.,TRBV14,CASSQGRGEAFF,TGTGCCAGCAGCCAAGGCCGGGGTGAAGCTTTCTTT